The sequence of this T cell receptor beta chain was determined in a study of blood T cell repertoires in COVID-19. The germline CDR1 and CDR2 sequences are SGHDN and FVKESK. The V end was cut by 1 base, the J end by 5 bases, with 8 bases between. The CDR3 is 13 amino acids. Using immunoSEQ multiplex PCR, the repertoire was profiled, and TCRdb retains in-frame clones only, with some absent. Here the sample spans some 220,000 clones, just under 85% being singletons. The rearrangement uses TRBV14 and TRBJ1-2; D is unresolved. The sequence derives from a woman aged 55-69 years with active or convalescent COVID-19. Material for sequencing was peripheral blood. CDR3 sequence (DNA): TGTGCCAGCAGCCAAGGGGCCTATTATGGCTACACCTTC. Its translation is CASSQGAYYGYTF. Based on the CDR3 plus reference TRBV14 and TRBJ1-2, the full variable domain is EAGVTQFPSHSVIEKGQTVTLRCDPISGHDNLYWYRRVMGKEIKFLLHFVKESKQDESGMPNNRFLAERTGGTYSTLKVQPAELEDSGVYFCASSQGAYYGYTFGSGTRLTVV.